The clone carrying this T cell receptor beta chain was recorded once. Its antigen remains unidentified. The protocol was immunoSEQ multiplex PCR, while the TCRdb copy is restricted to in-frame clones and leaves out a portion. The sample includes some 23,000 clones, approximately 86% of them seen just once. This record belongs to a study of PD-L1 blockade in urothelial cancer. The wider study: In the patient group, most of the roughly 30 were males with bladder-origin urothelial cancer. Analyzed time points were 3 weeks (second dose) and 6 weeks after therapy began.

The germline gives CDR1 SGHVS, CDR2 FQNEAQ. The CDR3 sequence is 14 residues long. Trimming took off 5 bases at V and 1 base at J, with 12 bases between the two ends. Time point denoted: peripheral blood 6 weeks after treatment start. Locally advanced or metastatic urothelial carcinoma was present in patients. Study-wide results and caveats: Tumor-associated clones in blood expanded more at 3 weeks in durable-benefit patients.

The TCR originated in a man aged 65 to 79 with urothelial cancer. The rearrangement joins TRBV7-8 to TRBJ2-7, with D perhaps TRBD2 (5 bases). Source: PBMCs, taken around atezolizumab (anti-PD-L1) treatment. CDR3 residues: CASSPDGDSYEQYF. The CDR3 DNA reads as TGTGCCAGCAGCCCAGACGGGGATTCCTACGAGCAGTACTTC.